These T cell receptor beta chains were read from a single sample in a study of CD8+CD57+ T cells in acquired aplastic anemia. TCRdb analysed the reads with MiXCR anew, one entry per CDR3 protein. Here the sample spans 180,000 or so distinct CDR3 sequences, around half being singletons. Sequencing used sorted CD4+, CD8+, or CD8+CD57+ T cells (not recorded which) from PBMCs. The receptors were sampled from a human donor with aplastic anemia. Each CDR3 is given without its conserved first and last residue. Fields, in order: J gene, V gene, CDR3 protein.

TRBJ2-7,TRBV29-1,SVAGGGSSYEQY
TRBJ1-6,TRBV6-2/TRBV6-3,ASSYVGNNSPLH
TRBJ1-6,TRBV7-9,ASSLAGRVNSPLH
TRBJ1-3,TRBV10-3,ATTDRTVSGNTIY
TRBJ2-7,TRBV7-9,ASSPPLDGYEQY
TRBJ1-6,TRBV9,ASSVEGGNHSPLH
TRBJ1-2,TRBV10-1,ASVDKGRGGYT
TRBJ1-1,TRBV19,ASSIAGGDTEAF
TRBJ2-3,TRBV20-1,SARGLAASTDTQY
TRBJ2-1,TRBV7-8,ASSRLVKVRV
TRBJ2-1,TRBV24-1,ATSGPTRSAYNEQF
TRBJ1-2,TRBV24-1,ATSNPGGDYGYT
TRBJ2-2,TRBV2,ASSYFPTANTGELF
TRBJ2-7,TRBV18,ASSPQGTTDEQY
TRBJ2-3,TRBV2,ASRQGSYNEQY
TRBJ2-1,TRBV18,ASSPPAGPEQF
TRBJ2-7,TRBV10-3,AISDRSTYEQY
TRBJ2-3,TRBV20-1,SASPSGAGVPTQY
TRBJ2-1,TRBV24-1,ATRGRGSEQF
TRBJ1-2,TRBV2,ASSGRGGYGYT
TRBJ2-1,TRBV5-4,ASSSPPLGQF
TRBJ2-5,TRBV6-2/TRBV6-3,ASSYYADRGRLVEETQY
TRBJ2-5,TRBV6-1,ASSRTGGVQTQY
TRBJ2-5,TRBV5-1,ASYASRGRTQETQY
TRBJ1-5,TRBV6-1,ASASGGNQPQH
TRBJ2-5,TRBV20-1,SAPGGPGETQY
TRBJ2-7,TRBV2,ASSLGTGVGEQY
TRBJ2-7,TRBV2,ASRVFWDGPYEQY
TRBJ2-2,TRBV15,ATSRDQTGVGELF
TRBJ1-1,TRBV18,ASSPTMTGNTEAF
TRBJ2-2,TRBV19,ASSVPRDSYTGELF
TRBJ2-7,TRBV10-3,AIASGSSYEQY
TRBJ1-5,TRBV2,ASRQDREETQH
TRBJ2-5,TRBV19,ASSINRRETQY
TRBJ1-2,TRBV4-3,ASSQGDGTYYGYT
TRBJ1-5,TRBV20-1,SASPDRGNQPQH
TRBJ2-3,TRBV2,ASSVQGSSTDTQY
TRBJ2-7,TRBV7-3,ASSLGTGGLGEQY
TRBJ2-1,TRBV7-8,ASSLEPDNEQF
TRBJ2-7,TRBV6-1,ASSERWGQPYEQY
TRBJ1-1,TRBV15,ATSRDPWRNTEAF
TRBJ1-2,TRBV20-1,SARVGTVDGYT
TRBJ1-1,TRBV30,AWRIPPWRNTEAF
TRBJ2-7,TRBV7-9,ASSLAAGSYEQY
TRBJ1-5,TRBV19,ASSNEYGTGGQPQH
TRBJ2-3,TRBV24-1,ATSDNSFTDTQY
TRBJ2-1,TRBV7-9,ASSLGSGNEQF